The 18 T cell receptor beta chains presented below share a single source sample, sequenced in a study of blood T cell repertoires in COVID-19. Profiled with immunoSEQ multiplex PCR; TCRdb holds only in-frame clones, not every one. This sample has 180,000 or so clones; over 70% occur once, and the top ten carry approximately 15%. Sequencing used PBMCs or T cells enriched from blood (not recorded which). These TCRs come from a man between 60 and 75 years old who had been exposed to COVID-19.

V and J are TRBV12-3 or TRBV12-4 and TRBJ2-3; D is unresolved. The ends were cut back, 3 bases at V and 10 bases at J, with 11 bases in the middle. This CDR3 region has 12 residues. CDR3 region: CASSLAGTAQYF. CDR3 sequence (DNA): TGTGCCAGCAGTTTGGCAGGCACGGCGCAGTATTTT.

The chain combines TRBV18 with TRBJ1-4; D gene ambiguous. Germline V gives CDR1 KGHSH, CDR2 LQKENI. With 2 bases removed from V and 0 bases from J, the gap between germline ends came to 7 bases. The CDR3 contains 15 residues. CDR3 amino acids: CASSPEIATNEKLFF. DNA of the CDR3: TGTGCCAGCTCACCAGAGATTGCAACTAATGAAAAACTGTTTTTT.

The J gene is TRBJ1-2, the V gene TRBV27; TRBD1 aligns across 7 bases. V lost 6 bases, J lost 8 bases, and 12 bases stayed unmatched. Germline CDR1 MNHEY, CDR2 SMNVEV (reference sequence). This CDR3 region has 14 residues. The CDR3 DNA is TGTGCCAGCAGCAGACAGGGATTTGGGCAAGGCTACACCTTC. It translates to CASSRQGFGQGYTF.

V gene TRBV11-2 combines with J gene TRBJ2-3; TRBD1 matches at 7 bases. The germline V gene has CDR1 SGHAT and CDR2 FQNNGV. Trimming removed 5 bases from V and 2 bases from J; junction bases left unmatched: 4. The CDR3 runs to 14 residues. CDR3 DNA: TGTGCCAGCAGCCGGGACAGAAACACAGATACGCAGTATTTT. Its translation is CASSRDRNTDTQYF.

The chain combines TRBV10-3 with TRBJ2-3, with TRBD2 matching over 13 bases. Trimming took 0 bases from V and 6 from J; bases not matched to a gene: 6. Germline assignment: CDR1 ENHRY and CDR2 SYGVKD. This CDR3 comprises 17 residues. This chain's CDR3 is CAISESLTSGRVDTQYF. CDR3 nucleotides: TGTGCCATCAGTGAGTCCTTAACTAGCGGGAGGGTCGATACGCAGTATTTT.

V usage is TRBV30 and J usage is TRBJ2-2; TRBD1 aligns across 8 bases. The length of the CDR3 is 16 residues. The V gene end was trimmed by 0 bases and the J gene end by 5 bases; junction bases not matched to a gene: 8. Germline assignment: CDR1 GTSNPN and CDR2 SVGIG (reference sequence). The CDR3 DNA sequence: TGTGCCTGGAGTGTCGACAGGGGCGGACTGACCGGGGAGCTGTTTTTT. It codes for CAWSVDRGGLTGELFF.

The gene calls are TRBV18 and TRBJ1-1; TRBD1 agrees at 7 bases. Germline V gives CDR1 KGHSH, CDR2 LQKENI. V trimming: 6 bases; J trimming: 6 bases; junction bases outside the gene matches: 16. CDR3 length equals 16 residues. The CDR3 DNA is TGTGCCAGCTCCCCGGACTTACGGCAGGGGGTGTCTGAAGCTTTCTTT. Protein product: CASSPDLRQGVSEAFF.

J is TRBJ2-7 and V is TRBV9, with D possibly TRBD1 on 5 matching bases. The germline V gene encodes CDR1 SGDLS and CDR2 YYNGEE. V was pared by 0 bases and J by 2 bases, with 12 bases between. This CDR3 is built from 15 residues. The CDR3 coding sequence is TGTGCCAGCAGCGTAGGGGCAGGGTCAGCCTACGAGCAGTACTTC. This sequence encodes CASSVGAGSAYEQYF.

The V call is TRBV7-3, the J call TRBJ1-4, with TRBD1 matching 12 bases. V lost 5 bases to trimming and J lost 4 bases; unmatched junction nucleotides: 11. This CDR3 spans 18 amino acids. The germline CDR1 and CDR2 sequences are SGHTA and FQGTGA. The CDR3 protein is CASSVLRDRGLYNEKLFF. As DNA, the CDR3 is TGTGCCAGCAGCGTCCTCCGGGACAGGGGGCTTTATAATGAAAAACTGTTTTTT.

This clone came up once. The chain is built from TRBV19 and TRBJ1-5; D is uncertain. This CDR3 comprises 16 residues. V lost 0 bases and J 2 bases, leaving 11 bases between the germline ends. The germline V gene has CDR1 LNHDA and CDR2 SQIVND (reference sequence). This CDR3 is CASSIDALRGNQPQHF. Written as DNA, the CDR3 is TGTGCCAGTAGTATAGACGCGCTGAGGGGCAATCAGCCCCAGCATTTT. The full variable domain, completed using reference TRBV19 and TRBJ1-5, is DGGITQSPKYLFRKEGQNVTLSCEQNLNHDAMYWYRQDPGQGLRLIYYSQIVNDFQKGDIAEGYSVSREKKESFPLTVTSAQKNPTAFYLCASSIDALRGNQPQHFGDGTRLSIL.

Many counts were recorded for this clone. The V gene is TRBV5-1, the J gene TRBJ2-1; TRBD2 matches at 10 bases. CDR1 is SGHRS, CDR2 YFSETQ, per germline. CDR3 size: 18 residues. Trimming cost V 0 bases and J 0 bases; bases outside gene matches: 6. CDR3 DNA sequence: TGCGCCAGCAGCTTGGGGGGACTAGCGATGAGCTCCTACAATGAGCAGTTCTTC. Amino acids: CASSLGGLAMSSYNEQFF.

The rearrangement joins TRBV6-5 to TRBJ1-1; D is perhaps TRBD1 (5 bases). Germline-derived CDR1 and CDR2 are MNHEY and SVGAGI. The CDR3 length is 14 residues. With 8 bases removed from V and 1 base from J, the gap between germline ends came to 14 bases. CDR3 loop: CASRRDSRNTEAFF. The CDR3 nucleotides read TGTGCCAGCCGACGAGACAGCCGGAACACTGAAGCTTTCTTT.

J is TRBJ2-7 and V is TRBV20-1; 9 nucleotides line up with TRBD1. The CDR3 is 13 amino acids. V lost 3 bases and J lost 3; bases outside the gene matches: 3. Looked up from germline, CDR1 is DFQATT and CDR2 is SNEGSKA (reference sequence). In DNA, the CDR3 is TGCAGTGCTAGTGGGGGACAGGGCTACGAGCAGTACTTC. Amino acid sequence: CSASGGQGYEQYF.

The genes are TRBV7-3 and TRBJ2-1; TRBD2 aligns across 7 bases. Germline CDR1 and CDR2: SGHTA and FQGTGA. The CDR3 extends over 14 amino acids. V gave up 5 bases and J gave up 5 bases; unmatched junction bases: 6. The CDR3 DNA is TGTGCCAGCAGCGAAACTAGCGACCACAATGAGCAGTTCTTC. Translation: CASSETSDHNEQFF. The complete variable domain, with remaining parts taken from reference TRBV7-3 and TRBJ2-1, reads GAGVSQTPSNKVTEKGKYVELRCDPISGHTALYWYRQSLGQGPEFLIYFQGTGAADDSGLPNDRFFAVRPEGSVSTLKIQRTERGDSAVYLCASSETSDHNEQFFGPGTRLTVL.

This clone was seen just once. V usage is TRBV7-9 and J usage is TRBJ1-2; 8 bases map to TRBD1. Germline V gene lookup returns CDR1 SEHNR and CDR2 FQNEAQ (reference sequence). Trimming at V came to 5 bases and at J to 5 bases, leaving 10 bases not matched to a gene. This CDR3 region has 15 residues. In DNA, the CDR3 is TGTGCCAGCAGCAGCGGGACAGGTCGGGGATATGGCTACACCTTC. It translates to CASSSGTGRGYGYTF. Full variable domain (remainder filled in from reference TRBV7-9 and TRBJ1-2): DTGVSQNPRHKITKRGQNVTFRCDPISEHNRLYWYRQTLGQGPEFLTYFQNEAQLEKSRLLSDRFSAERPKGSFSTLEIQRTEQGDSAMYLCASSSGTGRGYGYTFGSGTRLTVV.

The rearrangement joins TRBV9 to TRBJ2-1; 9 bases map to TRBD2. The germline CDR1 and CDR2 sequences are SGDLS and YYNGEE. V lost 0 bases to trimming and J lost 1 base; unmatched junction nucleotides: 5. This CDR3 contains 17 residues. For the CDR3, the DNA is TGTGCCAGCAGCGTAGGTAGCGGGAGAAGGTCCTACAATGAGCAGTTCTTC. Its translation is CASSVGSGRRSYNEQFF.

As regards this clone: Its ends do not fully match the called genes, so a read error is possible. The rearrangement uses TRBV5-1 and TRBJ1-1; D remains ambiguous. The CDR3 loop spans 15 amino acids. Germline CDR1 and CDR2: SGHRS and YFSETQ. The CDR3 nucleotides are TGCGCCAGCAGCCCCGCGGCTCTCGTGAACACTGAAACTTTCTTT. Its protein is CASSPAALVNTETFF. Combining the CDR3 with reference TRBV5-1 and TRBJ1-1 gives the whole variable domain KAGVTQTPRYLIKTRGQQVTLSCSPISGHRSVSWYQQTPGQGLQFLFEYFSETQRNKGNFPGRFSGRQFSNSRSEMNVSTLELGDSALYLCASSPAALVNTETFFGQGTRLTVV.

This rearrangement joins TRBV4-1 to TRBJ2-5, with TRBD1 matching over 10 bases. Germline lookup yields CDR1 MGHRA and CDR2 YSYEKL. The CDR3 extends over 16 amino acids. Trimming at V came to 7 bases and at J to 6 bases, leaving 14 bases not matched to a gene. The CDR3 reads CASTDLGTGVGKTQYF. CDR3 nucleotide sequence: TGCGCCAGCACCGACCTAGGGACAGGGGTGGGAAAGACCCAGTACTTC.